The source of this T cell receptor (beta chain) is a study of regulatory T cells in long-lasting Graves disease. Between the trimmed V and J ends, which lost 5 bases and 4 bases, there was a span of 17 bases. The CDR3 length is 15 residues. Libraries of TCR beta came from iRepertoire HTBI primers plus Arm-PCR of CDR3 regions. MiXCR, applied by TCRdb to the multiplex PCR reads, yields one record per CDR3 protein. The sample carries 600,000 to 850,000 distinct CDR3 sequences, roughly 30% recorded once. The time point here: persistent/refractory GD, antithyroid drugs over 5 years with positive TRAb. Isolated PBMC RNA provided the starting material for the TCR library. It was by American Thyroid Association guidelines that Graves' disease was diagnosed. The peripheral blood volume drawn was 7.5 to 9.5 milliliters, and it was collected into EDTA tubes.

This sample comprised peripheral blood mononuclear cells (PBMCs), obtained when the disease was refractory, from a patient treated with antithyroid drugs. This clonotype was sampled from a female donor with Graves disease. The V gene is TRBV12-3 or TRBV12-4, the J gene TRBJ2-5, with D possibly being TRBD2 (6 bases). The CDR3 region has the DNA TGTGCCAGCAGTGGAGGGGCGGAGGCGGTAGAGACCCAGTACTTC. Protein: CASSGGAEAVETQYF.